One sample yielded the 5 T cell receptor beta chains listed below, sequenced in a study of identical twins. MiXCR, applied by TCRdb to the 5' RACE reads, yields one record per CDR3 protein. The sample lists 500,000 to 600,000 distinct CDR3 sequences; 20% to 25% were seen once. This same sample was also part of a study on T cells expressing NK-cell markers.

Sequenced: CD4+ T cells sorted from blood. The receptors were sampled from a young woman in good health.

The V gene is TRBV27, the J gene TRBJ2-5; possibly TRBD2 for D (5 bases). The CDR3 sequence is 13 residues long. V lost 4 bases and J lost 2, with 8 bases in between. Germline CDR1 MNHEY, CDR2 SMNVEV (reference sequence). As DNA, the CDR3 is TGTGCCAGCAGTTGGAGGAGGCAAGAGACCCAGTACTTC. Its translation: CASSWRRQETQYF.

The CDR3 DNA is TGTGCCATCAGATGGGATCACTATGGCTACACCTTC. Encoded protein: CAIRWDHYGYTF. The chain uses TRBV10-3 and TRBJ1-2; D unclear. V was pared by 6 bases and J by 3 bases, with 8 bases between. CDR1 and CDR2 from the germline V gene are ENHRY and SYGVKD. CDR3 length: 12 amino acids.

The rearrangement uses TRBV7-9 and TRBJ1-5; no clear D. The V gene lost 7 bases and the J gene lost 1 base, with 8 bases spanning the gap. The CDR3 is 13 residues long. Germline V gene sequence: CDR1 SEHNR, CDR2 FQNEAQ (reference sequence). The chain's CDR3 is CASTPGSNQPQHF. CDR3 nucleotide sequence: TGTGCCAGCACCCCTGGGAGCAATCAGCCCCAGCATTTT. Drawing the rest from reference TRBV7-9 and TRBJ1-5, the complete variable domain is DTGVSQNPRHKITKRGQNVTFRCDPISEHNRLYWYRQTLGQGPEFLTYFQNEAQLEKSRLLSDRFSAERPKGSFSTLEIQRTEQGDSAMYLCASTPGSNQPQHFGDGTRLSIL.

V usage is TRBV20-1 and J usage is TRBJ1-2; maybe TRBD1 (6 bases). The CDR3 consists of 12 residues. Per germline, CDR1 DFQATT and CDR2 SNEGSKA (reference sequence). The V end was cut by 3 bases, the J end by 3 bases, with 8 bases between. The CDR3 DNA reads TGCAGTGCTAGGCAGGGGTACTATGGCTACACCTTC. Translating it yields CSARQGYYGYTF.

The V and J genes are TRBV20-1 and TRBJ2-2; 7 nucleotides agree with TRBD2. The CDR3 sequence is 16 residues long. The trim removed 1 base at V and 5 bases at J, leaving 10 bases unmatched. Per germline, CDR1 DFQATT and CDR2 SNEGSKA (reference sequence). The CDR3 region is CSARAPGGTGTGELFF. The CDR3 nucleotides read TGCAGTGCTAGAGCACCGGGAGGAACTGGGACCGGGGAGCTGTTTTTT.